This TCR beta chain was sequenced for a study of T cell responses to AZD1222 COVID-19 vaccine. TCRdb's copy holds only in-frame clones and misses some; the assay was immunoSEQ multiplex PCR. The data contain about 140,000 clones, 75% to 90% of them singletons. This receptor was taken from an adult in good health. The sample in question was peripheral blood, obtained on day 0 of AZD1222 vaccination.

CDR3 amino acids: CASSIGEDTQYF. The DNA of the CDR3 is TGTGCCAGCAGCATCGGGGAAGATACGCAGTATTTT. V usage is TRBV11-3 and J usage is TRBJ2-3, with D possibly matching TRBD2 (5 bases). The CDR3 loop spans 12 amino acids. Trimming left V 5 bases short and J 5 bases short, with 8 bases between. Germline V gene lookup returns CDR1 SGHNT and CDR2 YENEEA.